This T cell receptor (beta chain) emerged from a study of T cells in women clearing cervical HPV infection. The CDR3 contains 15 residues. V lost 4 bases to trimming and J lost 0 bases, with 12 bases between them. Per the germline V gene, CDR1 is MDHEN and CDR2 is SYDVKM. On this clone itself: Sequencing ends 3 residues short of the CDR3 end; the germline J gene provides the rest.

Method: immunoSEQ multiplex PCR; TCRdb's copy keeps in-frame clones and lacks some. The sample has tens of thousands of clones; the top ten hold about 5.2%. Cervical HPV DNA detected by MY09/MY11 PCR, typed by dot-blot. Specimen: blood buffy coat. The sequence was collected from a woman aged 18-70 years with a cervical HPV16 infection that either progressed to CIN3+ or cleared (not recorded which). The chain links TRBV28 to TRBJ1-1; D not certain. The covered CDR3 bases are TGTGCCAGCAGTTCGCCCCGGGTCCTGAACACTGAA. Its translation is CASSSPRVLNTE. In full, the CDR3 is CASSSPRVLNTEAFF.